This TCR beta chain emerged from a study of blood T cell repertoires in COVID-19. Across the whole study: From T cells, B-cell-depleted T cells, or PBMCs came the material, which was cDNA or gDNA.

This study enrolled people aged 18 to 89 from around 26 US geographic areas. This clone showed up just a few times. Per the original data handling: Cell counts per sample came from amplifying reference gene primers. Assay used: immunoSEQ multiplex PCR; TCRdb lists only in-frame clones, some missing. V and J calls and clone size are those listed in that table; D and trimming were worked out from the DNA. The sample consists of about 200,000 clones, roughly 80% of them appearing once. The CDR3 spans 15 residues. Trimming took off 5 bases at V and 4 bases at J, with 18 bases between the two ends. CDR1 WSHSY and CDR2 SAAADI come from the germline V gene.

Sequencing used PBMCs or T cells enriched from blood (not recorded which). This sequence was found in a woman aged 60-75 years with acute COVID-19. The chain uses TRBV10-2 and TRBJ2-7; perhaps TRBD1 as D (5 bases). In DNA form, the CDR3 reads TGCGCCAGCAGTCCCGGTCCACAGGAGACATACGAGCAGTACGTC. Translated: CASSPGPQETYEQYV.